This T cell receptor (beta chain) was observed in a study of a mutant IDH1 vaccine in newly diagnosed glioma. Background on the study: Pretreatment consisted of radiotherapy, temozolomide, or both, with most receiving both. Weeks 35 and 47 hosted visits V12 and V13, respectively.

This CDR3 region has 14 residues. Germline V gene lookup returns CDR1 SEHNR and CDR2 FQNEAQ (reference sequence). Trimming removed 2 bases from V and 1 base from J, with 8 bases in between. As regards this clone: Its specificity is not known.

TCRdb's table, derived via immunoSEQ multiplex PCR, lists solely in-frame clones and lacks some. The repertoire holds about 32,000 clones, with approximately 90% as singletons. Regarding time point: week 47, end of study. A 20-mer mutant IDH1 peptide at 300 ug was injected subcutaneously with topical imiquimod. The rearrangement joins TRBV7-9 to TRBJ2-5; D possibly corresponds to TRBD2 (6 bases). The origin of this receptor is a middle-aged man with glioma. This specimen was PBMCs, taken from a glioma patient whose treatment included an IDH1 peptide vaccine. The DNA of the CDR3 is TGTGCCAGCAGCTTAACCGGGGGCCAAGAGACCCAGTACTTC. Its translation is CASSLTGGQETQYF.